This passage covers 12 T cell receptor beta chains from one sample sequenced in a study of cytomegalovirus exposure and HLA in healthy donors. Researchers ran the PCR with 60 Vbeta and 13 Jbeta primers. Sequencing was performed with immunoSEQ multiplex PCR; in TCRdb, only in-frame clones are kept and a portion is missing. The table has tens of thousands of clones, around 80% seen once. The sequencing sample was made of PBMCs. The receptors shown here come from a woman in her twenties or thirties in good health and CMV-seronegative.

The chain combines TRBV27 with TRBJ1-6, with TRBD1 as a possible D gene (6 bases). Germline V CDR1 and CDR2: MNHEY, SMNVEV (reference sequence). The CDR3 loop spans 16 amino acids. With 6 bases removed from V and 3 bases from J, the gap between germline ends came to 15 bases. The CDR3 coding sequence is TGTGCCAGCAGGCGTACGGGGGGGCTCTATAATTCACCCCTCCACTTT. It translates to CASRRTGGLYNSPLHF.

This chain uses TRBV11-3 with TRBJ1-1; 7 nucleotides align to TRBD1. After removal of 3 bases from V and 1 base from J, the junction contained 5 bases not matched to a gene. Looked up from germline, CDR1 is SGHNT and CDR2 is YENEEA. The CDR3 has 15 residues. CDR3 in DNA: TGTGCCAGCAGCTTTTTCGGGACAGCGAACACTGAAGCTTTCTTT. Its protein is CASSFFGTANTEAFF.

The chain couples TRBV11-2 to TRBJ1-4; the match to TRBD1 covers 11 bases. Germline V gene sequence: CDR1 SGHAT, CDR2 FQNNGV. The ends lost 4 bases at V and 10 bases at J; junction bases unmatched: 5. The CDR3 spans 14 residues. In DNA, the CDR3 is TGTGCCAGCAGCTCGGGACAGGGGGTGGGAAAACTGTTTTTT. It codes for CASSSGQGVGKLFF.

The chain is built from TRBV10-3 and TRBJ1-4; the D is unclear. Germline assignment: CDR1 ENHRY and CDR2 SYGVKD. CDR3 length: 15 residues. V dropped 3 bases and J dropped 8 bases, with 16 bases sitting between them. CDR3: CAISDGSHLSEKLFF. The CDR3 nucleotides are TGTGCCATCAGTGACGGTTCCCACTTGAGCGAAAAACTGTTTTTT.

The chain combines TRBV19 with TRBJ1-1; weak D call: TRBD1 (6 bases). The CDR3 is 14 residues long. Germline lookup yields CDR1 LNHDA and CDR2 SQIVND (reference sequence). Deletions cut 1 base from V and 7 bases from J, with 13 bases between. The CDR3 region is CASSIGTGNYEAFF. The CDR3 DNA follows: TGTGCCAGTAGTATAGGAACAGGGAATTATGAAGCTTTCTTT.

The J gene is TRBJ2-3, the V gene TRBV29-1, with D uncertain. Looked up from germline, CDR1 is SQVTM and CDR2 is ANQGSEA. Trimming pared 7 bases from V and 3 bases from J, leaving 11 bases between. The CDR3 contains 12 residues. This chain's CDR3 is CSAYSRTDTQYF. For the CDR3, the DNA is TGCAGCGCTTATTCGAGGACAGATACGCAGTATTTT.

This clone was detected a few times. Here the CDR3 DNA reads TGCGCCAGCAGCCAAGAGCGGTGGTCCTACAATGAGCAGTTCTTC. It yields the protein CASSQERWSYNEQFF. The chain carries TRBV4-1 and TRBJ2-1, with D unclear. CDR1 and CDR2 from the germline V gene are MGHRA and YSYEKL. V was cut by 0 bases and J by 1 base, with 7 bases left in between. This CDR3 is 15 amino acids long.

The CDR3 sequence: CASSRIGGSSTDTQYF. CDR3 DNA sequence: TGTGCCAGCAGCCGGATCGGGGGGTCTAGCACAGATACGCAGTATTTT. The rearrangement uses TRBV11-2 and TRBJ2-3, with 7 bases fitting TRBD2. The germline V gene encodes CDR1 SGHAT and CDR2 FQNNGV. After removal of 5 bases from V and 0 bases from J, the junction contained 8 bases not matched to a gene. This CDR3 is built from 16 residues.

This chain connects TRBV5-1 to TRBJ1-5, with D perhaps TRBD1 (5 bases). Trimming pared 3 bases from V and 6 bases from J, leaving 13 bases between. The CDR3 loop spans 14 amino acids. Per the germline V gene, CDR1 is SGHRS and CDR2 is YFSETQ. CDR3 sequence (DNA): TGCGCCAGCAGCTGGTCCGGCGGGGGTCAGCCCCAGCATTTT. Encoded protein: CASSWSGGGQPQHF.

The chain uses TRBV5-1 and TRBJ1-1, with D uncertain. V lost 2 bases and J lost 1, with 3 bases in between. Germline values: CDR1 SGHRS, CDR2 YFSETQ. The CDR3 extends over 12 amino acids. The CDR3 nucleotides read TGCGCCAGCAGCTTACAGAACACTGAAGCTTTCTTT. Its translation: CASSLQNTEAFF.

This clone was found a few times. The genes are TRBV14 and TRBJ2-7; 7 nucleotides agree with TRBD2. Germline CDR1 is SGHDN and CDR2 is FVKESK. With 3 bases clipped from V and 10 bases from J, the junction kept 9 bases outside the gene matches. The CDR3 has 13 residues. The CDR3 loop reads CASSHRSGALQYF. In DNA form, the CDR3 reads TGTGCCAGCAGCCACCGCAGCGGGGCCCTCCAGTACTTC.

The chain recombines TRBV7-9 with TRBJ1-1; unclear D gene. Germline V lookup: CDR1 SEHNR, CDR2 FQNEAQ (reference sequence). The CDR3 length is 14 residues. Trimming stripped 2 bases from V and 1 base from J, with 8 bases between. The CDR3: CASSLFTENTEAFF. The DNA of the CDR3 is TGTGCCAGCAGCTTATTCACTGAGAACACTGAAGCTTTCTTT.